The clone carrying this T cell receptor beta chain appeared a few times. CDR3 length: 14 residues. Germline-derived CDR1 and CDR2 are SGHRS and YFSETQ. Deletions cut 4 bases from V and 8 bases from J, with 18 bases between. The entry originates in a study of T cell changes during pregnancy in multiple sclerosis. TCRdb's copy holds only in-frame clones and misses some; the assay was immunoSEQ multiplex PCR. This sample yields 100,000 or so clones, of which around 93% are seen a single time; roughly 1% belongs to the top ten. The V gene is TRBV5-1, the J gene TRBJ1-1; the D gene is possibly TRBD1 (6 bases). This TCR was sampled from a female donor with multiple sclerosis, enrolled in a pregnancy study. The sequences come from peripheral blood, collected before pregnancy. This CDR3 reads CASSLQGTLGEAFF. In DNA, the CDR3 is TGCGCCAGCAGCCTGCAGGGGACCCTGGGCGAAGCTTTCTTT.